The 21 T cell receptor beta chains below all came from one sample that was sequenced in a study of blood T cell repertoires in COVID-19. The table came from immunoSEQ multiplex PCR; TCRdb's copy has only in-frame clones and leaves some out. The sample includes a few hundred thousand clones, roughly 91% seen only once; the top ten take roughly 2.9%. Specimen: PBMCs or T cells enriched from blood (not recorded which). These receptors all come from a woman between 50 and 59 years old who had been exposed to COVID-19.

The chain employs TRBV5-8 and TRBJ1-4, with TRBD1 matching over 9 bases. V lost 3 bases and J lost 5; bases outside the gene matches: 11. CDR3 length equals 17 residues. Germline V gene data show CDR1 as SGHTS and CDR2 as YDEGEE. The CDR3 nucleotides are TGTGCCAGCAGCTCTTATGGGACAGGGAGGGACAATGAAAAACTGTTTTTT. Protein product: CASSSYGTGRDNEKLFF.

The gene calls are TRBV27 and TRBJ1-5; D is perhaps TRBD1 (6 bases). The germline CDR1 and CDR2 sequences are MNHEY and SMNVEV (reference sequence). This CDR3 has 15 amino acids. V shed 4 bases and J shed 0 bases, with 10 bases lying between them. The CDR3 sequence is CASSSTGYSNQPQHF. The CDR3 DNA reads as TGTGCCAGCAGTTCGACAGGCTATAGCAATCAGCCCCAGCATTTT.

This sequence joins TRBV28 and TRBJ2-1; TRBD1 might be the D (6 bases). V gave up 2 bases and J gave up 4 bases, with 15 bases separating them. The CDR3 runs 16 residues. The V gene's germline CDR1 is MDHEN and CDR2 SYDVKM. Here the CDR3 DNA reads TGTGCCAGCAGTTTAAGCGGACAGAGAGTATACAATGAGCAGTTCTTC. The encoded protein is CASSLSGQRVYNEQFF.

This clone was seen a few times. The V call is TRBV10-3, the J call TRBJ2-2; 7 bases align to TRBD2. Unmatched junction bases numbered 5, after V lost 2 bases and J lost 2 bases. This CDR3 contains 16 residues. Germline loops: CDR1 ENHRY, CDR2 SYGVKD. The CDR3 region has the DNA TGTGCCATCAGTGAGGCGGTAGCGGGTAACACCGGGGAGCTGTTTTTT. Protein sequence: CAISEAVAGNTGELFF.

CDR3 nucleotides: TGTGCCAGCAGCCCGACGGAGCTCCCAAGTGGGACCCAGTACTTC. Translating it yields CASSPTELPSGTQYF. The chain combines TRBV5-8 with TRBJ2-5; no reliable D call. Germline CDR1 SGHTS, CDR2 YDEGEE. Trimming removed 4 bases at V and 7 bases at J, with 20 bases between. This CDR3 has 15 residues.

The CDR3 DNA reads as TGTGCCAGCAGGCGACTAGAAGCCTCCGCCGCTGAGCAGTTCTTC. It is translated as CASRRLEASAAEQFF. The rearrangement joins TRBV3-1 (or the pseudogene TRBV3-2) to TRBJ2-1, with D perhaps TRBD2 (6 bases). The CDR3 sequence is 15 residues long. Trimming pared 6 bases from V and 9 bases from J, leaving 21 bases between. The germline CDR1 and CDR2 sequences are LGHDT and YNNKEL (reference sequence).

The chain is built from TRBV4-2 and TRBJ2-5, with 8 positions matching TRBD1. This CDR3 region has 15 residues. The germline CDR1 and CDR2 sequences are LGHNA and YNFKEQ. Trimming at V came to 0 bases and at J to 5 bases, leaving 5 bases not matched to a gene. CDR3 in DNA: TGTGCCAGCAGCCAAGAGGACAGGGTGCGCGAGACCCAGTACTTC. Translated: CASSQEDRVRETQYF.

The genes are TRBV19 and TRBJ1-1, with D unresolved. Germline CDR1 is LNHDA and CDR2 is SQIVND (reference sequence). V was shortened by 4 bases and J by 3 bases, with 12 bases between the two germline ends. CDR3 length: 14 residues. The CDR3 here is CASSNRGGHTEAFF. The CDR3 nucleotides are TGTGCCAGTAGTAACCGGGGTGGACACACTGAAGCTTTCTTT. Full variable domain (outside the CDR3, taken from reference TRBV19 and TRBJ1-1): DGGITQSPKYLFRKEGQNVTLSCEQNLNHDAMYWYRQDPGQGLRLIYYSQIVNDFQKGDIAEGYSVSREKKESFPLTVTSAQKNPTAFYLCASSNRGGHTEAFFGQGTRLTVV.

The chain joins TRBV28 to TRBJ1-2; unclear D gene. The CDR3 contains 13 residues. Germline V gene lookup returns CDR1 MDHEN and CDR2 SYDVKM. V lost 5 bases to trimming and J lost 8 bases, with 15 bases between them. CDR3: CASSPQTVYGYTF. The DNA of the CDR3 is TGTGCCAGCAGTCCGCAGACTGTCTACGGCTACACCTTC.

J is TRBJ1-1 and V is TRBV10-1; no clear D. V dropped 9 bases and J dropped 9 bases, with 17 bases sitting between them. Germline values: CDR1 WNHNN, CDR2 SYGVQD (reference sequence). CDR3 size: 12 residues. The CDR3 sequence is CAREQSVMKAFF. CDR3 nucleotide sequence: TGCGCCAGGGAACAGTCGGTAATGAAAGCTTTCTTT.

The chain uses TRBV7-8 and TRBJ2-1; D unresolved. The length of the CDR3 is 15 residues. Germline V gene data show CDR1 as SGHVS and CDR2 as FQNEAQ. V lost 2 bases, J lost 2 bases, and 10 bases lay in between. The CDR3 is CASSLNLGPYNEQFF. CDR3 bases: TGTGCCAGCAGCTTAAACCTAGGCCCCTACAATGAGCAGTTCTTC.

The genes are TRBV6-6 and TRBJ2-1; 14 bases fit TRBD2. The CDR3 totals 17 residues. Per the germline V gene, CDR1 is MNHNY and CDR2 is SVGAGI (reference sequence). Trimming at V came to 5 bases and at J to 10 bases, leaving 13 bases not matched to a gene. The CDR3 sequence is CASSPLGGLAGAGEQFF. DNA for the CDR3: TGTGCCAGCAGTCCCCTGGGGGGACTAGCGGGGGCGGGGGAGCAGTTCTTC.

This rearrangement joins TRBV5-1 to TRBJ1-2; D is ambiguous. In germline, CDR1 is SGHRS, CDR2 YFSETQ. V lost 0 bases and J 5 bases, leaving 11 bases between the germline ends. The CDR3 totals 14 residues. The CDR3 region has the DNA TGCGCCAGCAGCTTGGGGGGAGTAGGGTATGGCTACACCTTC. Protein: CASSLGGVGYGYTF.

CDR3 DNA: TGTGCCAGCAGCTCGACTAGCGGGGTTGCAGGTGAGCAGTTCTTC. Residues: CASSSTSGVAGEQFF. This chain connects TRBV5-8 to TRBJ2-1; 11 positions match TRBD2. Germline V gene lookup returns CDR1 SGHTS and CDR2 YDEGEE. J was trimmed by 9 bases and V by 3 bases; bases with no gene match: 8. The CDR3 has 15 amino acids.

A remark on this clone: Different DNA sequences within this sample yield the same CDR3. V is TRBV5-1 and J is TRBJ1-2; 10 bases agree with TRBD1. Unmatched junction bases numbered 3, after V lost 4 bases and J lost 3 bases. The CDR3 has 14 residues. Per the germline V gene, CDR1 is SGHRS and CDR2 is YFSETQ. DNA of the CDR3: TGCGCCAGCAGCCCGGGACAGGGGTACTATGGCTACACCTTC. The encoded protein is CASSPGQGYYGYTF.

This chain joins TRBV4-1 and TRBJ2-1, with D perhaps TRBD1 (8 bases). This CDR3 region has 16 residues. V dropped 3 bases and J dropped 5 bases, with 17 bases sitting between them. In germline, CDR1 is MGHRA, CDR2 YSYEKL. CDR3 protein: CASSQSGTGRNNEQFF. The CDR3 nucleotides read TGCGCCAGCAGCCAGAGCGGGACAGGAAGGAACAATGAGCAGTTCTTC.

The rearrangement links TRBV19 to TRBJ1-1; a weak D match, TRBD1 (5 bases). Trimming stripped 2 bases from V and 5 bases from J, with 12 bases between. The CDR3 has 14 residues. CDR1 is LNHDA and CDR2 is SQIVND in the germline V gene (reference sequence). DNA for the CDR3: TGTGCCAGTAGTATAAGGGGTCGGGGGACTGAAGCTTTCTTT. It encodes CASSIRGRGTEAFF. The full variable domain, with the rest looked up from reference TRBV19 and TRBJ1-1, is DGGITQSPKYLFRKEGQNVTLSCEQNLNHDAMYWYRQDPGQGLRLIYYSQIVNDFQKGDIAEGYSVSREKKESFPLTVTSAQKNPTAFYLCASSIRGRGTEAFFGQGTRLTVV.

This clone was counted once. The rearrangement uses TRBV7-8 and TRBJ1-1; D ambiguous. Trimming pared 1 base from V and 4 bases from J, leaving 7 bases between. The CDR3 loop spans 13 amino acids. Germline CDR1 is SGHVS and CDR2 is FQNEAQ. The CDR3, as DNA: TGTGCCAGCAGCTTAGATCTAGCCACTGAAGCTTTCTTT. Amino acid sequence: CASSLDLATEAFF.

This chain connects TRBV9 to TRBJ2-7, with 8 bases that match TRBD1. CDR3 size: 15 residues. V dropped 0 bases and J dropped 7; count of bases not matched to a gene: 9. Germline CDR1 SGDLS, CDR2 YYNGEE. The CDR3 loop is CASSVASGGGEEQYF. Written as DNA, the CDR3 is TGTGCCAGCAGCGTAGCGTCAGGGGGCGGAGAGGAGCAGTACTTC.

V gene TRBV11-2 combines with J gene TRBJ2-2; the match to TRBD2 covers 11 bases. This CDR3 spans 15 amino acids. Trimming cost V 3 bases and J 5 bases; bases outside gene matches: 2. The germline V gene has CDR1 SGHAT and CDR2 FQNNGV. The CDR3 protein is CASSFSGGATGELFF. CDR3 DNA sequence: TGTGCCAGCAGCTTTAGCGGGGGGGCAACCGGGGAGCTGTTTTTT.

This clone has a handful of counts. The CDR3 DNA reads TGTGCCATCAGTGAGTCCGGACTACCCACCGGGGAGCTGTTTTTT. Encoded protein: CAISESGLPTGELFF. The rearrangement uses TRBV10-3 and TRBJ2-2; a possible D gene is TRBD2 (6 bases). Germline values: CDR1 ENHRY, CDR2 SYGVKD. This CDR3 contains 15 residues. The germline V and J ends were trimmed by 0 bases and 4 bases, with 9 bases remaining between them.